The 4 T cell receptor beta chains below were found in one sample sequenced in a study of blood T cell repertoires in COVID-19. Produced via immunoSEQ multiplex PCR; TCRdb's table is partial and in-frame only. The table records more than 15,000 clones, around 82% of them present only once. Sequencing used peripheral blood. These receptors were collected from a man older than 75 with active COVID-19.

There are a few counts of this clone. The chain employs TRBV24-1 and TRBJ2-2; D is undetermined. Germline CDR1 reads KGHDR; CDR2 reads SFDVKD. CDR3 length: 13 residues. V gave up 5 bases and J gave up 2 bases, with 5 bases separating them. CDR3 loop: CATSVSNTGELFF. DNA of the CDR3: TGTGCCACCAGTGTTAGCAACACCGGGGAGCTGTTTTTT.

CDR3 loop: CASSPETGNTGELFF. The CDR3 nucleotides are TGTGCCAGCAGCCCCGAGACAGGGAACACCGGGGAGCTGTTTTTT. This sequence joins TRBV7-2 and TRBJ2-2; D possibly corresponds to TRBD1 (6 bases). Germline loops: CDR1 SGHTA, CDR2 FQGNSA. The V and J ends lost 5 bases and 1 base respectively, with 11 bases between them. This CDR3 region has 15 residues. The whole variable domain, filled in from reference TRBV7-2 and TRBJ2-2, reads GAGVSQSPSNKVTEKGKDVELRCDPISGHTALYWYRQSLGQGLEFLIYFQGNSAPDKSGLPSDRFSAERTGGSVSTLTIQRTQQEDSAVYLCASSPETGNTGELFFGEGSRLTVL.

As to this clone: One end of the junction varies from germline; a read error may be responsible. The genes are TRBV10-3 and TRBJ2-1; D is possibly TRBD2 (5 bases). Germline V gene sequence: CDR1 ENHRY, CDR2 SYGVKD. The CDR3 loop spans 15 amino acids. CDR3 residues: CAISEQEGRAAMLIF. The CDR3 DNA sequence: TGTGCCATCAGTGAGCAAGAGGGCAGAGCTGCAATGCTCATCTTC.

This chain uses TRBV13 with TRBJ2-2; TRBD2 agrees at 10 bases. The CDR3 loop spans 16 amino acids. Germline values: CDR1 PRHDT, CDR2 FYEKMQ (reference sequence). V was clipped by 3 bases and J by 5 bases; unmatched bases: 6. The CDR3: CASSFAGTSDTGELFF. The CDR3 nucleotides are TGTGCCAGCAGCTTCGCCGGGACTAGCGATACCGGGGAGCTGTTTTTT.